This TCR beta chain was captured in a study of CD8 T cells in ankylosing spondylitis. V was cut by 4 bases and J by 1 base, with 16 bases left in between. The CDR3 covers 16 residues. Germline-derived CDR1 and CDR2 are LGHNA and YNFKEQ. This clonotype was seen a handful of times. TCRdb recomputed calls from the 5' RACE reads with MiXCR, one row per CDR3 protein. The sample holds 300,000 to 350,000 distinct CDR3 sequences, under 25% seen once. Sequencing was carried out using blood, either unsorted or a sorted T cell fraction (not recorded which). This TCR was recovered from a female donor with ankylosing spondylitis or in good health (not recorded which). The chain carries TRBV4-2 and TRBJ1-1; D may be TRBD1 (6 bases). In nucleotides, the CDR3 is TGTGCCAGCAGCCCGGCCGGGGGCCTGAGGAACACTGAAGCTTTCTTT. It specifies CASSPAGGLRNTEAFF.